The 9 T cell receptor beta chains below come from one sample, sequenced in a study of CD8 T cells in ankylosing spondylitis (dated by TCRdb to between 2016 and 2019). General conclusions and limits of the study: Blood from ankylosing spondylitis patients appeared to be characterized by a TCR beta motif made up of about 8 highly homologous amino acid variants.

For these receptors, no antigen is known. Libraries were constructed by 5' RACE. The sequencer was an Illumina HiSeq 2500. TCRdb reran the public reads through fastp at Q25 and MiXCR, keeping productive beta chains. When rows share a CDR3 protein, they turn into one entry using the most common DNA and genes. The sample has more than 600,000 distinct CDR3 sequences on record, around a fifth of them singletons. The ten biggest clones cover under 20% of the sample. Sequenced input: blood, either unsorted or a sorted T cell fraction (not recorded which). Every receptor here comes from a male donor with ankylosing spondylitis.

In its sample, this clonotype was seen a few times. This chain connects TRBV5-1 to TRBJ2-1; 11 bases line up with TRBD2. Germline CDR1 SGHRS, CDR2 YFSETQ. The junction had 5 bases not matched to a gene; V was cut back by 3 bases and J by 9 bases. The CDR3 covers 14 residues. CDR3 nucleotides: TGCGCCAGCAGCTCCTTAGCGGGAGGGGCTGAGCAGTTCTTC. It specifies CASSSLAGGAEQFF.

This clonotype occurred many times. The chain combines TRBV12-3 or TRBV12-4 with TRBJ2-7; D is unresolved. The CDR3 is 13 residues long. V lost 6 bases, J lost 2 bases, and 11 bases lay in between. The CDR3 loop reads CASSRGATYEQYF. In DNA form, the CDR3 reads TGTGCCAGCAGCCGTGGTGCGACCTACGAGCAGTACTTC.

This clonotype was counted between two and nine times. The V call is TRBV10-3, the J call TRBJ2-1, with 7 bases aligning to TRBD1. The V gene's germline CDR1 is ENHRY and CDR2 SYGVKD. The CDR3 extends over 13 amino acids. V trimming: 10 bases; J trimming: 0 bases; junction bases outside the gene matches: 3. The CDR3 protein is CATWDSSYNEQFF. CDR3 coding DNA: TGTGCCACCTGGGACAGCTCCTACAATGAGCAGTTCTTC.

A few counts support this clonotype. The CDR3 reads CASTPGEGRSYEQYF. The CDR3 bases are TGTGCCAGCACCCCCGGGGAGGGGCGCTCCTACGAGCAGTACTTC. The chain employs TRBV12-3 or TRBV12-4 and TRBJ2-7; 7 bases agree with TRBD2. The CDR3 length is 15 residues. Losses at the gene ends were 7 bases for V and 0 bases for J; bases not matched to a gene: 9.

This chain uses TRBV5-1 with TRBJ1-1; D remains unclear. The CDR3 is made up of 15 amino acids. Trimming left V 4 bases short and J 0 bases short, with 13 bases between. From germline, CDR1 is SGHRS and CDR2 YFSETQ. The CDR3 loop is CASSDSATLNTEAFF. Written as DNA, the CDR3 is TGCGCCAGCAGCGATTCCGCCACTCTGAACACTGAAGCTTTCTTT.

V and J are TRBV20-1 and TRBJ2-5, with TRBD1 as a possible D gene (6 bases). The CDR3 runs 13 residues. V lost 0 bases and J lost 9, with 14 bases in between. CDR1 is DFQATT and CDR2 is SNEGSKA in the germline V gene (reference sequence). CDR3 region: CSARELTGLAQYF. CDR3 coding DNA: TGCAGTGCTAGAGAGCTCACAGGGTTGGCCCAGTACTTC.

This clonotype turned up a few times. The gene calls are TRBV25-1 and TRBJ2-2, with a tentative D call TRBD1 (6 bases). The V gene's germline CDR1 is MGHDK and CDR2 SYGVNS. The CDR3 runs 17 residues. Trimming removed 2 bases from V and 5 bases from J, with 18 bases in between. CDR3 loop: CASSEVGQHQATGELFF. The CDR3 nucleotides read TGTGCCAGCAGTGAAGTAGGACAGCATCAAGCTACCGGGGAGCTGTTTTTT.

The rearrangement uses TRBV6-5 and TRBJ2-1; D remains unclear. This CDR3 has 12 residues. V was clipped by 6 bases and J by 6 bases, with 9 bases between them. Germline assignment: CDR1 MNHEY and CDR2 SVGAGI. In nucleotides, the CDR3 is TGTGCCAGCAGCCGCCGGAGCAATGAGCAGTTCTTC. It specifies CASSRRSNEQFF.

The CDR3 spells CASGSTGAFTGELFF. In DNA form, the CDR3 reads TGTGCCAGCGGATCCACAGGGGCGTTCACCGGGGAGCTGTTTTTT. The chain combines TRBV12-3 or TRBV12-4 with TRBJ2-2; 7 bases map to TRBD1. The length of the CDR3 is 15 residues. J was trimmed by 4 bases and V by 8 bases; bases with no gene match: 10.